The 31 T cell receptor beta chains in this list originate from one sample, sequenced in a study of CD8+ T cells in alopecia areata. This sample's treatment: oral pan-JAK inhibitor, 5-10 mg twice daily. RNA extraction and reverse transcription yielded cDNA as sequencing template. Sequenced by immunoSEQ multiplex PCR; TCRdb stores in-frame clones only, minus some. The table has about 190,000 clones, roughly three fifths seen once. The sequences come from CD4+ T cells sorted from blood, collected around week 50, from a patient treated with tofacitinib. These receptors came from a human donor with alopecia areata.

The rearrangement links TRBV29-1 to TRBJ2-1; 7 bases match TRBD1. Trimming at V came to 6 bases and at J to 9 bases, leaving 8 bases not matched to a gene. The CDR3 has 12 residues. Per germline, CDR1 SQVTM and CDR2 ANQGSEA. CDR3 residues: CSVALTGTEQFF. CDR3 nucleotides: TGCAGCGTCGCCCTGACAGGGACTGAGCAGTTCTTC.

This chain connects TRBV2 to TRBJ1-2, with 10 bases fitting TRBD1. With 6 bases clipped from V and 6 bases from J, the junction kept 7 bases outside the gene matches. CDR1 SNHLY and CDR2 FYNNEI come from the germline V gene. There are 14 residues in the CDR3. This CDR3 reads CASRGDRGSDGYTF. The DNA for the CDR3 is TGTGCCAGCAGGGGGGACAGGGGATCGGATGGCTACACCTTC. Full variable domain (missing parts from reference TRBV2 and TRBJ1-2): EPEVTQTPSHQVTQMGQEVILRCVPISNHLYFYWYRQILGQKVEFLVSFYNNEISEKSEIFDDQFSVERPDGSNFTLKIRSTKLEDSAMYFCASRGDRGSDGYTFGSGTRLTVV.

The chain has TRBV11-2 and TRBJ1-1; tentatively, D is TRBD1 (5 bases). Germline CDR1 reads SGHAT; CDR2 reads FQNNGV. The CDR3 length is 13 residues. The ends were cut back, 0 bases at V and 7 bases at J, with 9 bases in the middle. The CDR3 here is CASSLERGGEAFF. In DNA form, the CDR3 reads TGTGCCAGCAGCTTAGAAAGGGGAGGTGAAGCTTTCTTT.

The J gene is TRBJ2-5, the V gene TRBV9, with 11 bases that match TRBD2. CDR1 is SGDLS, CDR2 YYNGEE, per germline. This CDR3 spans 15 amino acids. V lost 0 bases to trimming and J lost 5 bases; unmatched junction nucleotides: 3. Here the CDR3 DNA reads TGTGCCAGCAGCGTAGGACTAGCGGGGAGGGAGACCCAGTACTTC. This sequence encodes CASSVGLAGRETQYF. Looking up the rest from reference TRBV9 and TRBJ2-5 gives the full variable domain: DSGVTQTPKHLITATGQRVTLRCSPRSGDLSVYWYQQSLDQGLQFLIQYYNGEERAKGNILERFSAQQFPDLHSELNLSSLELGDSALYFCASSVGLAGRETQYFGPGTRLLVL.

The CDR3 spells CASSANTAYEQYF. The CDR3 nucleotides read TGTGCCAGCAGTGCAAATACAGCCTACGAGCAGTACTTC. The chain couples TRBV6-1 to TRBJ2-7, with D unclear. V was trimmed by 4 bases and J by 2 bases, leaving 9 bases between them. The CDR3 totals 13 residues. CDR1 is MNHNS and CDR2 is SASEGT in the germline V gene.

There are a few counts of this clone. V and J are TRBV7-2 and TRBJ1-1; D is uncertain. The CDR3 loop spans 14 amino acids. Per the germline V gene, CDR1 is SGHTA and CDR2 is FQGNSA. V was clipped by 4 bases and J by 5 bases, with 14 bases between them. The CDR3 DNA reads TGTGCCAGCAGCTCAACGTCAGGTGGAACTGAAGCTTTCTTT. The encoded protein is CASSSTSGGTEAFF.

A few counts support this clone. V usage is TRBV19 and J usage is TRBJ2-4; D is possibly TRBD2 (5 bases). Trimming removed 8 bases from V and 7 bases from J, with 12 bases in between. The CDR3 contains 12 residues. Germline V gives CDR1 LNHDA, CDR2 SQIVND (reference sequence). CDR3 sequence reads: CASGLLGNIQYF. The CDR3 DNA reads TGTGCCAGTGGACTCCTAGGGAACATTCAGTACTTC.

The rearrangement joins TRBV5-6 to TRBJ2-6; D remains ambiguous. Between the trimmed V and J ends, which lost 3 bases and 0 bases, there was a span of 4 bases. This CDR3 contains 14 residues. Germline V gives CDR1 SGHDT, CDR2 YYEEEE. CDR3 residues: CASSYRSGANVLTF. CDR3 nucleotide sequence: TGTGCCAGCAGCTACCGCTCTGGGGCCAACGTCCTGACTTTC.

The rearrangement joins TRBV29-1 to TRBJ1-4; 7 bases agree with TRBD1. CDR1 and CDR2 from the germline V gene are SQVTM and ANQGSEA. The CDR3 is made up of 13 amino acids. V lost 5 bases and J lost 7; bases outside the gene matches: 7. CDR3 nucleotide sequence: TGCAGCGTTTACAGACAGGGAAGTGAAAAACTGTTTTTT. It translates to CSVYRQGSEKLFF.

The V gene is TRBV2, the J gene TRBJ2-7, with D possibly matching TRBD2 (6 bases). CDR3 length: 14 residues. V shed 1 base and J shed 5 bases, with 12 bases lying between them. Germline CDR1 SNHLY, CDR2 FYNNEI. The CDR3 sequence is CASSEGLGGNEQYF. The CDR3 region has the DNA TGTGCCAGCAGTGAAGGTCTTGGGGGGAACGAGCAGTACTTC.

The CDR3 nucleotides read TGCGCCAGCAGCCAGGGACTCCAGGATTTCTCTGGGGCCAACGTCCTGACTTTC. This encodes CASSQGLQDFSGANVLTF. The chain uses TRBV5-1 and TRBJ2-6, with D perhaps matching TRBD2 (6 bases). Germline-derived CDR1 and CDR2 are SGHRS and YFSETQ. The CDR3 sequence is 18 residues long. The germline V and J ends were trimmed by 4 bases and 0 bases, with 17 bases remaining between them.

This clone was observed a single time. J is TRBJ2-3 and V is TRBV4-3; 10 bases fit TRBD2. V lost 0 bases to trimming and J lost 4 bases; unmatched junction nucleotides: 1. Looked up from germline, CDR1 is LGHNA and CDR2 is YSLEER. CDR3 size: 15 residues. DNA for the CDR3: TGCGCCAGCAGCCAAGAAACTAGCGGGGCAGATACGCAGTATTTT. As protein: CASSQETSGADTQYF.

The chain couples TRBV29-1 to TRBJ2-2; no definite D call. V was clipped by 2 bases and J by 8 bases, with 15 bases between them. CDR1 and CDR2 (germline): SQVTM, ANQGSEA. This CDR3 region has 14 residues. CDR3 region: CSVELSVPVGELFF. For the CDR3, the DNA is TGCAGCGTTGAACTGTCTGTCCCGGTTGGGGAGCTGTTTTTT.

The chain couples TRBV25-1 to TRBJ1-2, with D perhaps TRBD1 (5 bases). Germline V CDR1 and CDR2: MGHDK, SYGVNS. V lost 3 bases to trimming and J lost 5 bases, with 10 bases between them. The CDR3 loop spans 13 amino acids. In DNA form, the CDR3 reads TGTGCCAGCAGTGACTCGACAGATTATGGCTACACCTTC. Translating gives CASSDSTDYGYTF.

The chain carries TRBV5-1 and TRBJ1-1; D uncertain. Germline CDR1 and CDR2: SGHRS and YFSETQ. The V gene lost 1 base and the J gene lost 1 base, with 8 bases spanning the gap. This CDR3 has 14 amino acids. The CDR3 bases are TGCGCCAGCAGCTTGATGCCCTCGAACACTGAAGCTTTCTTT. It is translated as CASSLMPSNTEAFF.

The rearrangement joins TRBV2 to TRBJ2-6, with TRBD2 matching over 8 bases. The CDR3 extends over 16 amino acids. The germline V gene has CDR1 SNHLY and CDR2 FYNNEI. The J segment lost 2 bases and the V segment lost 6 bases, leaving 6 bases of the junction unmatched. For the CDR3, the DNA is TGTGCCAGCAGCTCCGGGAGGGGGGCTGGGGCCAACGTCCTGACTTTC. Amino acid sequence: CASSSGRGAGANVLTF.

The chain has TRBV29-1 and TRBJ2-1; TRBD1 aligns across 8 bases. Trimming at V came to 3 bases and at J to 6 bases, leaving 7 bases not matched to a gene. The CDR3 has 14 amino acids. The germline gives CDR1 SQVTM, CDR2 ANQGSEA. DNA of the CDR3: TGCAGCGTTGAGGGGGACAGGACCACCAATGAGCAGTTCTTC. It is translated as CSVEGDRTTNEQFF.

The chain links TRBV7-2 to TRBJ2-1, with TRBD2 matching 10 bases. Germline lookup yields CDR1 SGHTA and CDR2 FQGNSA. V was clipped by 3 bases and J by 15 bases; unmatched bases: 5. The CDR3 extends over 12 amino acids. CDR3 DNA sequence: TGTGCCAGCAGCTTCGGGACTAGCGCGGCGTTCTTC. Encoded protein: CASSFGTSAAFF.

This clone occurred a few times. The chain recombines TRBV30 with TRBJ1-1; no clear D gene. CDR3 size: 13 residues. Germline values: CDR1 GTSNPN, CDR2 SVGIG (reference sequence). Deletions cut 4 bases from V and 5 bases from J, with 14 bases between. The DNA of the CDR3 is TGTGCCTGGACAGCCCTAAGAAGGACTGAAGCTTTCTTT. Residues: CAWTALRRTEAFF.

CDR3 region: CSVEVGQGRTEAFF. For the CDR3, the DNA is TGCAGCGTTGAGGTCGGACAGGGTCGAACTGAAGCTTTCTTT. V usage is TRBV29-1 and J usage is TRBJ1-1, with TRBD1 matching 8 bases. Trimming cost V 3 bases and J 5 bases; bases outside gene matches: 8. This CDR3 has 14 amino acids. The germline gives CDR1 SQVTM, CDR2 ANQGSEA.

This clone was counted only a few times. The chain recombines TRBV7-2 with TRBJ2-2; D is uncertain. The germline CDR1 and CDR2 sequences are SGHTA and FQGNSA. V lost 3 bases and J lost 7, with 9 bases in between. This CDR3 has 13 amino acids. The CDR3, as DNA: TGTGCCAGCAGCTTCAGTACCCACGGGGAGCTGTTTTTT. Amino acids: CASSFSTHGELFF.

The chain carries TRBV2 and TRBJ1-2; 11 bases align to TRBD1. The CDR3 has 15 residues. Germline V CDR1 and CDR2: SNHLY, FYNNEI. The J segment lost 4 bases and the V segment lost 5 bases, leaving 6 bases of the junction unmatched. CDR3 in amino acids: CASSKGQGASYGYTF. The CDR3 bases are TGTGCCAGCAGTAAAGGACAGGGGGCTAGCTATGGCTACACCTTC.

The chain employs TRBV5-1 and TRBJ2-4; TRBD1 aligns across 8 bases. The V segment lost 4 bases and the J segment 9 bases; nucleotides outside the gene matches: 12. Per germline, CDR1 SGHRS and CDR2 YFSETQ. CDR3 length: 15 amino acids. The CDR3 region is CASSVTGGRQSIQYF. CDR3 nucleotide sequence: TGCGCCAGCAGCGTAACAGGGGGACGTCAGAGCATTCAGTACTTC. Drawing the rest from reference TRBV5-1 and TRBJ2-4, the complete variable domain is KAGVTQTPRYLIKTRGQQVTLSCSPISGHRSVSWYQQTPGQGLQFLFEYFSETQRNKGNFPGRFSGRQFSNSRSEMNVSTLELGDSALYLCASSVTGGRQSIQYFGAGTRLSVL.

The V gene is TRBV10-3, the J gene TRBJ1-6; D call uncertain. Germline V gene data show CDR1 as ENHRY and CDR2 as SYGVKD. Trimming took 3 bases from V and 8 from J, leaving 11 bases between them. The CDR3 spans 14 residues. CDR3 nucleotide sequence: TGTGCCATCAGTGATCGGGGTATGGATTCACCCCTCCACTTT. As protein: CAISDRGMDSPLHF.

The chain recombines TRBV10-1 with TRBJ2-3, with a weak D call TRBD1 (6 bases). CDR1 is WNHNN and CDR2 is SYGVQD in the germline V gene (reference sequence). The CDR3 contains 13 residues. V lost 3 bases and J 8 bases, leaving 12 bases between the germline ends. The DNA for the CDR3 is TGCGCCAGCAGTGACAACAGGGCGGGTACGCAGTATTTT. This translates into CASSDNRAGTQYF.

The V and J genes are TRBV29-1 and TRBJ2-1; perhaps TRBD1 as D (8 bases). CDR3 length: 13 residues. Germline assignment: CDR1 SQVTM and CDR2 ANQGSEA. Trimming shortened V by 5 bases and J by 4 bases, and 12 bases separated the two germline ends. DNA of the CDR3: TGCAGCGTTTCACAGGGGGGGTACAATGAGCAGTTCTTC. Translating gives CSVSQGGYNEQFF.

This clone was counted only a few times. The V and J genes are TRBV29-1 and TRBJ1-2; D remains ambiguous. The germline CDR1 and CDR2 sequences are SQVTM and ANQGSEA. The CDR3 covers 12 residues. V was clipped by 5 bases and J by 2 bases, with 9 bases between them. The CDR3 coding sequence is TGCAGCGTTAAGTCACTAAACTATGGCTACACCTTC. This gives the protein CSVKSLNYGYTF.

This clone has just a few counts. V and J are TRBV29-1 and TRBJ1-2; D may be TRBD1 (5 bases). The V end was cut by 6 bases, the J end by 2 bases, with 10 bases between. CDR1 and CDR2 from the germline V gene are SQVTM and ANQGSEA. The CDR3 covers 12 residues. CDR3 sequence (DNA): TGCAGCGTATCGACAGTCAACTATGGCTACACCTTC. Its protein is CSVSTVNYGYTF. Based on the CDR3 plus reference TRBV29-1 and TRBJ1-2, the full variable domain is SAVISQKPSRDICQRGTSLTIQCQVDSQVTMMFWYRQQPGQSLTLIATANQGSEATYESGFVIDKFPISRPNLTFSTLTVSNMSPEDSSIYLCSVSTVNYGYTFGSGTRLTVV.

The chain combines TRBV11-2 with TRBJ2-4; 8 bases align to TRBD1. J lost 7 bases, V lost 0 bases, and 5 bases had no gene match. The CDR3 has 15 residues. The germline V gene encodes CDR1 SGHAT and CDR2 FQNNGV. DNA for the CDR3: TGTGCCAGCAGCTTAGAGGGACAGGTTTTTAACATTCAGTACTTC. Its translation is CASSLEGQVFNIQYF.

This clone was seen more than once but under ten times. The genes are TRBV5-1 and TRBJ2-1, with 8 bases fitting TRBD1. J gave up 10 bases and V 6 bases, and 9 bases lay outside the gene matches. This CDR3 is built from 13 residues. Germline CDR1 is SGHRS and CDR2 is YFSETQ. This CDR3 reads CASTEMAGGEQFF. CDR3 DNA: TGCGCCAGCACGGAAATGGCAGGGGGCGAGCAGTTCTTC.

The chain uses TRBV30 and TRBJ1-2; no clear D gene. Germline CDR1 is GTSNPN and CDR2 is SVGIG (reference sequence). This CDR3 region has 13 residues. V dropped 4 bases and J dropped 4 bases, with 13 bases sitting between them. The CDR3 nucleotides read TGTGCCTGGATCTCCCAGGTCGGCTATGGCTACACCTTC. Translation gives CAWISQVGYGYTF.